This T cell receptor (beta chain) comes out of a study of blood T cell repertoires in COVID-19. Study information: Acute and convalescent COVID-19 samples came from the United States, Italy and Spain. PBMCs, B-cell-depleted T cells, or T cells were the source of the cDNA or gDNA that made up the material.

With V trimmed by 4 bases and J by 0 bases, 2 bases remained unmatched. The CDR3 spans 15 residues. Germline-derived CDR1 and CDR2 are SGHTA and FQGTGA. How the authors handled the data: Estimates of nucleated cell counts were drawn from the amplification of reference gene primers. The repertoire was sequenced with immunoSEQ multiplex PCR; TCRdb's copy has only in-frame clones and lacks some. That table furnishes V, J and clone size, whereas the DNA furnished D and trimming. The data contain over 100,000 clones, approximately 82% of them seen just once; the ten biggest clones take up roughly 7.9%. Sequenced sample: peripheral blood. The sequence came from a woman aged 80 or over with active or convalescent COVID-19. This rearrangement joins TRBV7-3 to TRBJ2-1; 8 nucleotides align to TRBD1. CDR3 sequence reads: CASSSGQGSYNEQFF. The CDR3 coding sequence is TGTGCCAGCAGCTCTGGACAGGGCTCCTACAATGAGCAGTTCTTC.